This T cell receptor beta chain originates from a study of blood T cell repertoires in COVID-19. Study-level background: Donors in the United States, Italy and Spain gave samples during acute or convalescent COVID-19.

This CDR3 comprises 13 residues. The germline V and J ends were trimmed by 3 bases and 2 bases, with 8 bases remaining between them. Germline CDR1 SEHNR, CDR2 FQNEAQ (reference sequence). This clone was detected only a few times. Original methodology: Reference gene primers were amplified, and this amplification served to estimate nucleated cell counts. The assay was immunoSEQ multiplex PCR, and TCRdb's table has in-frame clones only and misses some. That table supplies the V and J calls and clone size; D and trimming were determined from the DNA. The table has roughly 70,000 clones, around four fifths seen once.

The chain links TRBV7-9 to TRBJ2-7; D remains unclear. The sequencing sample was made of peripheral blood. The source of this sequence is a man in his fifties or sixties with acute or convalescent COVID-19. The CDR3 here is CASSFNPAYEQYF. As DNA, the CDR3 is TGTGCCAGCAGCTTCAACCCAGCCTACGAGCAGTACTTC.